The rows below give T cell receptor beta chains drawn from one sample of a study of shared clonotypes between healthy human individuals. Repertoires were generated with immunoSEQ multiplex PCR, while TCRdb's copy carries only in-frame clones and drops some. The profile shows more than 2 million clones, approximately 96% of them singletons. Sequencing was done on a sample of naive CD4+ T cells sorted from blood. Every receptor here comes from a man aged 18 to 30 in good health. Both conserved end residues are part of each CDR3. D genes are given only for firm matches. The size entry is marked missing in some rows and otherwise reads once, few, many or a size class.

D	V	J	size	length	CDR3	DNA
.	TRBV10-3	TRBJ2-3	.	12	CATQAELTTQYF	TGTGCCACCCAAGCAGAGCTGACGACGCAGTATTTT
.	TRBV30	TRBJ2-1	.	11	CAWSGIWEQFF	TGTGCCTGGAGTGGAATTTGGGAGCAGTTCTTC
TRBD1	TRBV2	TRBJ2-4	once	17	CASEGQGQILAKNIQYF	TGTGCCAGCGAGGGACAGGGCCAAATACTAGCCAAAAACATTCAGTACTTC
TRBD2	TRBV28	TRBJ2-5	once	15	CASSLASGGQETQYF	TGTGCCAGCAGTTTGGCCAGCGGGGGGCAAGAGACCCAGTACTTC
.	TRBV6-6	TRBJ1-1	.	11	CASSRNTEAFF	TGTGCCAGCAGCCGGAACACTGAAGCTTTCTTT
TRBD2	TRBV19	TRBJ2-7	.	15	CASSKGTSGKYEQYF	TGTGCCAGTTCCAAAGGGACTAGCGGGAAGTACGAGCAGTACTTC
.	TRBV20-1	TRBJ1-2	.	10	CSANRDGYTF	TGCAGTGCTAACAGGGATGGCTACACCTTC
.	TRBV10-3	TRBJ1-2	.	12	CAALGGFEGYTF	TGTGCCGCCTTGGGGGGGTTTGAGGGCTACACCTTC
.	TRBV5-1	TRBJ1-5	.	15	CASSLGDSYNQPQHF	TGCGCCAGCAGCTTGGGAGACAGTTACAATCAGCCCCAGCATTTT
TRBD1	TRBV20-1	TRBJ2-7	.	11	CSAWDSYEQYF	TGCAGTGCTTGGGACAGCTACGAGCAGTACTTC
TRBD2	TRBV4-3	TRBJ2-1	.	17	CASSQDLTSGSGHEQFF	TGCGCCAGCAGCCAAGATTTGACTAGCGGGAGTGGGCATGAGCAGTTCTTC
.	TRBV4-1	TRBJ2-5	.	17	CASSQGLGTVDVETQYF	TGCGCCAGCAGCCAAGGATTGGGGACTGTGGACGTTGAGACCCAGTACTTC
TRBD2	TRBV4-3	TRBJ2-1	.	16	CASSHSGTSAYNEQFF	TGCGCCAGCAGCCATTCCGGGACTAGCGCCTACAATGAGCAGTTCTTC
.	TRBV12-5	TRBJ2-3	.	15	CASVHFGGSTDTQYF	TGTGCTAGTGTTCACTTCGGGGGCAGCACAGATACGCAGTATTTT
.	TRBV30	TRBJ1-2	.	17	CAWSVLRGFPFNYGYTF	TGTGCCTGGAGTGTACTTCGGGGGTTCCCGTTTAACTATGGCTACACCTTC
TRBD2	TRBV7-2	TRBJ2-7	.	15	CASSLYPGGSYEQYF	TGTGCCAGCAGCTTATATCCGGGAGGTTCCTACGAGCAGTACTTC
.	TRBV10-1	TRBJ1-4	.	14	CASSDGTSNEKLFF	TGCGCCAGCAGTGATGGGACATCTAATGAAAAACTGTTTTTT
TRBD1	TRBV18	TRBJ1-5	.	13	CASSEGARQPQHF	TGTGCCAGCTCAGAGGGGGCGAGACAGCCCCAGCATTTT
.	TRBV30	TRBJ1-1	.	14	CAWRAAFGGTEAFF	TGTGCCTGGAGGGCGGCGTTCGGGGGAACTGAAGCTTTCTTT
.	TRBV15	TRBJ1-3	.	15	CATSRVLNSGNTIYF	TGTGCCACCAGCAGAGTTTTAAACTCTGGAAACACCATATATTTT
.	TRBV28	TRBJ1-2	.	17	CASSAPNLDGIDYGYTF	TGTGCCAGCAGTGCCCCCAACTTGGACGGGATAGACTATGGCTACACCTTC
.	TRBV18	TRBJ1-5	few	13	CASSRRGVEPQHF	TGTGCCAGCTCCCGGCGGGGAGTGGAGCCCCAGCATTTT
.	TRBV2	TRBJ2-1	.	15	CASSASRGIYNEQFF	TGTGCCAGCAGTGCCTCTAGGGGTATTTACAATGAGCAGTTCTTC
.	TRBV27	TRBJ1-5	.	15	CASSLSQVGNQPQHF	TGTGCCAGCAGTTTATCACAGGTCGGCAATCAGCCCCAGCATTTT
TRBD2	TRBV19	TRBJ2-3	.	15	CASSHTSGGADTQYF	TGTGCCAGTAGTCACACTAGCGGGGGCGCAGATACGCAGTATTTT
.	TRBV18	TRBJ2-2	.	14	CASSPLQGAGELFF	TGTGCCAGCTCACCACTACAGGGTGCCGGGGAGCTGTTTTTT
TRBD2	TRBV28	TRBJ2-7	.	16	CASSPARLARSYEQYF	TGTGCCAGCAGTCCCGCCCGACTAGCGCGGTCCTACGAGCAGTACTTC
TRBD2	TRBV27	TRBJ2-7	.	14	CASSLAGGNYEQYF	TGTGCCAGCAGTTTGGCGGGGGGAAACTACGAGCAGTACTTC
TRBD1	TRBV5-1	TRBJ1-5	.	14	CASSFGTDNQPQHF	TGCGCCAGCAGCTTCGGGACAGACAATCAGCCCCAGCATTTT
TRBD1	TRBV5-1	TRBJ2-3	.	16	CASSPSYRGPLDTQYF	TGCGCCAGCAGCCCCTCGTACAGGGGGCCCCTTGATACGCAGTATTTT
TRBD1	TRBV6-1	TRBJ1-1	.	13	CANRDRGNTEAFF	TGTGCCAACCGGGACAGGGGGAACACTGAAGCTTTCTTT
TRBD2	TRBV19	TRBJ2-7	.	17	CASSIDPRLAGGHEQYF	TGTGCCAGTAGTATAGATCCCCGACTAGCGGGAGGACACGAGCAGTACTTC
TRBD1	TRBV5-8	TRBJ1-1	.	14	CASSGDRGLTEAFF	TGTGCCAGCAGCGGGGACAGGGGGCTCACTGAAGCTTTCTTT